A selection of T cell receptor beta chains follows, all from one sample in a study of shared clonotypes between healthy human individuals. Clones were sequenced by immunoSEQ multiplex PCR, and TCRdb holds only the in-frame ones, with some missing. Of 850,000 to 1,100,000 clones detected, 70% to 80% appear once; the ten largest clones hold approximately 0.95%. Input material: memory CD4+ T cells from PBMCs. These receptors were collected from a young man in good health. Some clones in this sample may be carry-over from other donors' samples. The CDR3 runs from the conserved cysteine through the conserved F or W. The D gene is left open where the match is weak. Not every row has a clone size; where given, it reads once, few, many or a size class.

j_call cdr3_length v_call d_call clone_size cdr3_nt cdr3_aa
TRBJ2-5 15 TRBV5-1 . . TGCGCCAGCAGCCCGGGGGGCTTTAGAGAAGAGACCCAGTACTTC CASSPGGFREETQYF
TRBJ1-2 16 TRBV2 TRBD1 . TGTGCCAGCAGGGCCAGAGGGGGACAGTTAATGTATGGCTACACCTTC CASRARGGQLMYGYTF
TRBJ2-2 16 TRBV7-9 . . TGTGCCAGCAGCTTAGGGGGCAGGTTGAACACCGGGGAGCTGTTTTTT CASSLGGRLNTGELFF
TRBJ1-1 14 TRBV4-1 . . TGCGCCAGCAGCCAAGTAATGTCGAGCACTGAAGCTTTCTTT CASSQVMSSTEAFF
TRBJ2-7 15 TRBV4-1 . once TGCGCCAGCAGCCACCTTCTAGGGGAAAACTACGAGCAGTACTTC CASSHLLGENYEQYF
TRBJ1-2 14 TRBV11-2 . . TGTGCCAGCAGCTTAGCCATGGTAGGGACTAGCACTTTCTTC CASSLAMVGTSTFF
TRBJ2-1 16 TRBV5-1 TRBD2 . TGCGCCAGCAGCTTGCTCGGGAGGGTCTCCTACAATGAGCAGTTCTTC CASSLLGRVSYNEQFF
TRBJ2-1 10 TRBV20-1 TRBD2 . TGCAGCTGGACTAGCAATGAGCAGTTCTTC CSWTSNEQFF
TRBJ2-7 14 TRBV28 . . TGTGCCAGCAGTTTGCCTCACAGCTCCTACGAGCAGTACTTC CASSLPHSSYEQYF
TRBJ1-1 15 TRBV28 . . TGTGCCAGCAGTCAAACCCGATTCGTCGGGGTATGGGCTTTCTTT CASSQTRFVGVWAFF
TRBJ2-3 15 TRBV7-9 . few TGTGCCAGCAGCTTAGTGTTGGCGGGCACAGATACGCAGTATTTT CASSLVLAGTDTQYF
TRBJ2-2 15 TRBV5-1 TRBD2 . TGCGCCAGCAGCCCCGGGGGGGGGAACACCGGGGAGCTGTTTTTT CASSPGGGNTGELFF
TRBJ2-1 16 TRBV4-1 TRBD2 few TGCGCCAGCAGCCAAGGGGAAGTAGCGGGGTACAATGAGCAGTTCTTC CASSQGEVAGYNEQFF
TRBJ2-6 16 TRBV7-3 . . TGTGCCAGCAGCTGGACCTCGGGTGCTGGGGCCAACGTCCTGACTTTC CASSWTSGAGANVLTF
TRBJ1-2 14 TRBV18 . few TGTGCCAGCTCACCACCGCGGCCAGGGGAGGGCTACACCTTC CASSPPRPGEGYTF
TRBJ2-7 13 TRBV15 . many TGTGCCACCAGCAGAGTCCCCGTCTACGAGCAGTACTTC CATSRVPVYEQYF
TRBJ2-1 15 TRBV7-2 TRBD2 many TGTGCCAGCAGCCCTATAGCGGGAACGTACAATGAGCAGTTCTTC CASSPIAGTYNEQFF
TRBJ1-4 12 TRBV19 . few TGTGCCAGTAGACAGATTAATGAAAAACTGTTTTTT CASRQINEKLFF
TRBJ2-3 14 TRBV30 TRBD1 . TGTGCCTGGGGTCCGGGACAGGGGCCAGATACGCAGTATTTT CAWGPGQGPDTQYF
TRBJ1-2 16 TRBV30 . . TGTGCCTGGAGTGAACTCCCTTACACGGCTAACTATGGCTACACCTTC CAWSELPYTANYGYTF
TRBJ2-1 17 TRBV9 TRBD2 . TGTGCCAGCAGCGTAGAGGGTAGCGGGAGGGCCGGCAATGAGCAGTTCTTC CASSVEGSGRAGNEQFF
TRBJ2-5 13 TRBV5-1 . . TGCGCCAGCAGCTTTGGCGTAGGGGAGACCCAGTACTTC CASSFGVGETQYF
TRBJ2-7 13 TRBV19 TRBD1 few TGTGCCAGTAGTCCTCAAGCAGGGGGCGAGCAGTACTTC CASSPQAGGEQYF
TRBJ2-3 16 TRBV27 . . TGTGCCAGCAGTTTAGGTGTTGGGGGAGACGGAGATACGCAGTATTTT CASSLGVGGDGDTQYF
TRBJ2-1 17 TRBV11-2 TRBD2 . TGTGCCAGCAGCCACAACGGACTAGCGGAGGGGGTTAATGAGCAGTTCTTC CASSHNGLAEGVNEQFF
TRBJ2-1 9 TRBV5-8 . . TGTGCCAGCAGCCCAAGGCGGTTCTTC CASSPRRFF
TRBJ1-2 15 TRBV4-2 . . TGTGCCAGCAGCCAAGATCGGCGGGCAGGGATTGGCTACACCTTC CASSQDRRAGIGYTF
TRBJ2-7 16 TRBV7-2 . . TGTGCCAGCAGCTTAGTATGGGGACCGGGGGAAGACGAGCAGTACTTC CASSLVWGPGEDEQYF
TRBJ2-1 13 TRBV27 . . TGTGCCAGCAGTTTATGGGGGAGCCATGAGCAGTTCTTC CASSLWGSHEQFF
TRBJ2-1 15 TRBV5-5 TRBD1 few TGTGCCAGCACACAGACAGGGGACTCCTACAATGAGCAGTTCTTC CASTQTGDSYNEQFF
TRBJ2-7 14 TRBV2 . . TGTGCCAGCAGTGAGGAGGGGGTCTCCCACGAGCAGTACTTC CASSEEGVSHEQYF
TRBJ2-3 16 TRBV30 . few TGTGCCTGGAGTCGGCCCTTTGGGGGGAGCACAGATACGCAGTATTTT CAWSRPFGGSTDTQYF
TRBJ2-6 16 TRBV25-1 . . TGTGCCAGCAGTGAAAGCAGGGCCTCTGGGGCCAACGTCCTGACTTTC CASSESRASGANVLTF
TRBJ2-5 13 TRBV5-1 . . TGCGCCAGCAGCCCAGGGAGTGCGGAGACCCAGTACTTC CASSPGSAETQYF
TRBJ2-7 13 TRBV25-1 . once TGTGCCAGCAGTGAAAGGGTGGGGCACGAGCAGTACTTC CASSERVGHEQYF
TRBJ2-2 13 TRBV7-2 . . TGTGCCAGCAGCCATAAGCGAACCGGGGAGCTGTTTTTT CASSHKRTGELFF
TRBJ1-1 13 TRBV5-6 . . TGTGCCAGCAGCAAACGGAAGAACACTGAAGCTTTCTTT CASSKRKNTEAFF
TRBJ1-5 16 TRBV7-2 . . TGTGCCAGCAGCTTAGATGGACCTAGGACCTGGCAGCCCCAGCATTTT CASSLDGPRTWQPQHF
TRBJ2-7 13 TRBV7-2 TRBD2 . TGTGCCAGCTCCGGGACTAGCTCCTACGAGCAGTACTTC CASSGTSSYEQYF
TRBJ2-3 16 TRBV5-1 TRBD1 . TGCGCCAGCAGCCAGGGGGACAGCTGGAAGGCAGATACGCAGTATTTT CASSQGDSWKADTQYF
TRBJ1-5 13 TRBV28 . . TGTGCCAGCTCCGATTCCCACAGCAAGCCCCAGCATTTT CASSDSHSKPQHF
TRBJ1-2 14 TRBV28 . . TGTGCCAGCGGCGTGGTGTCAGGGAACTATGGCTACACCTTC CASGVVSGNYGYTF
TRBJ2-7 14 TRBV2 . . TGTGCCAGCAAGTCCAGATATAACTCCTACGAGCAGTACTTC CASKSRYNSYEQYF
TRBJ1-1 16 TRBV29-1 TRBD1 . TGCAGCGTGGCCGGTACAAGGTACAGGGGGAACACTGAAGCTTTCTTT CSVAGTRYRGNTEAFF
TRBJ1-2 11 TRBV28 . . TGTGCCAGCGGCCGGGGAGCCGGCTACACCTTC CASGRGAGYTF
TRBJ2-2 13 TRBV7-3 . . TGTGCCAGCAGCCCACGGACAACCGGGGAGCTGTTTTTT CASSPRTTGELFF
TRBJ2-3 14 TRBV4-3 . few TGCGCCAGCAGCCTGGCTGCCGGCACAGATACGCAGTATTTT CASSLAAGTDTQYF
TRBJ2-3 15 TRBV30 . many TGTGCCTGGAGTTTAGAAGGTACAAGCACAGATACGCAGTATTTT CAWSLEGTSTDTQYF
TRBJ1-1 14 TRBV7-2 TRBD1 . TGTGCCAGCAGCGGCAGGGGGTCGATCACTGAAGCTTTCTTT CASSGRGSITEAFF
TRBJ2-7 16 TRBV5-1 TRBD2 . TGCGCCAGCAGCCCTCTAGCGGGAGGGCCTAGGAACGAGCAGTACTTC CASSPLAGGPRNEQYF
TRBJ1-1 14 TRBV5-6 TRBD1 . TGTGCCAGCAGCCACGACAGGGTTGGCACTGAAGCTTTCTTT CASSHDRVGTEAFF
TRBJ2-7 13 TRBV19 . once TGTGCCAGCCAAGGGAGAGGCCCCTACGAGCAGTACTTC CASQGRGPYEQYF
TRBJ2-1 12 TRBV30 . . TGTGCCTGGAGCCAGGGTTACAATGAGCAGTTCTTC CAWSQGYNEQFF
TRBJ2-2 16 TRBV28 . . TGTGCCAGCAGTTGGAAAGCCAACCGGAGGACCGGGGAGCTGTTTTTT CASSWKANRRTGELFF